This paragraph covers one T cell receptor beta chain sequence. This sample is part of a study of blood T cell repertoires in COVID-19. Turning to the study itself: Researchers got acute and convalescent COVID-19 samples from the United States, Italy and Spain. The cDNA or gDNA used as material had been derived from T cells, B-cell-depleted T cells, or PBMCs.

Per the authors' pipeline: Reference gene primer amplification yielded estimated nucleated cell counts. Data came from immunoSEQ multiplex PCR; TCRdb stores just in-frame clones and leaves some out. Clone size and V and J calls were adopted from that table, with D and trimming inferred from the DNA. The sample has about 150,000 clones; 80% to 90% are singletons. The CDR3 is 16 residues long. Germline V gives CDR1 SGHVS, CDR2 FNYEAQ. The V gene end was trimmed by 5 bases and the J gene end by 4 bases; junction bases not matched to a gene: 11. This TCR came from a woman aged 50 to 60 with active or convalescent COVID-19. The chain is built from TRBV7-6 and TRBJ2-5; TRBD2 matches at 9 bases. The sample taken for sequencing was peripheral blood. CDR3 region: CASSLFVSGGGETQYF. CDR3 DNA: TGTGCCAGCAGCCTCTTTGTTAGCGGGGGAGGAGAGACCCAGTACTTC.